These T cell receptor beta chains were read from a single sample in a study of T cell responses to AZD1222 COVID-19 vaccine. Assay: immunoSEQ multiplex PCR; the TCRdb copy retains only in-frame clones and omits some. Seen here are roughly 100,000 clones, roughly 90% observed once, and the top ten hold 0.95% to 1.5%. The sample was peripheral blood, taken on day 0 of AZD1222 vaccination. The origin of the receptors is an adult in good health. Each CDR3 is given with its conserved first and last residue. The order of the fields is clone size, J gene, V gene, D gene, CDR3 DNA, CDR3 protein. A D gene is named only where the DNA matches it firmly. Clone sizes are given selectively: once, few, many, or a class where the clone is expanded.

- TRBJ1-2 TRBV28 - TGTGCCAGCAGTTTACCGGGACCTAACTATGGCTACACCTTC CASSLPGPNYGYTF
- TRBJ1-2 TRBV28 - TGTGCCAGCAGTTTATTAGGGAGTCACTATGGCTACACCTTC CASSLLGSHYGYTF
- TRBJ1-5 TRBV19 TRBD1 TGTGCCAGTAGGCCCACCCCAGGGGGCGGGCAGCCCCAGCATTTT CASRPTPGGGQPQHF
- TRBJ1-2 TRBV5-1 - TGCGCCAGCAGCTTGGATTCAGGGGTGGCTGGCTACACCTTC CASSLDSGVAGYTF
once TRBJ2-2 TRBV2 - TGTGCCAGCAGCCGACACAGGGTACGTGACACCGGGGAGCTGTTTTTT CASSRHRVRDTGELFF
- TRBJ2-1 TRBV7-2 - TGTGCCAGCAGCCAGAGGCGTGAGGGTGAGCAGTTCTTC CASSQRREGEQFF
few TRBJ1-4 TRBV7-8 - TGTGCCAGCAGCTTAGGGGGTCCGCCATTGAGAGAAAAACTGTTTTTT CASSLGGPPLREKLFF
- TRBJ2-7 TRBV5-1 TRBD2 TGCGCCAGCAGCTATAGAAGCGGGGCCTCCTACGAGCAGTACTTC CASSYRSGASYEQYF
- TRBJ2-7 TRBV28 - TGTGCCAGCAGTTTGGGGGCAGGGAAGACCTACGAGCAGTACTTC CASSLGAGKTYEQYF
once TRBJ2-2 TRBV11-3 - TGTGCCAGCAGCTTAGGAGGGGGAAGCGGGGAGCTGTTTTTT CASSLGGGSGELFF
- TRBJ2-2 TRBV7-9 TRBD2 TGTGCCAGCAGCCCCTCGACTAGCGGGAGGGCCACCGGGGAGCTGTTTTTT CASSPSTSGRATGELFF
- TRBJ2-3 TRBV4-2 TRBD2 TGTGCCAGCAGCCCCGAGGCGGGGGGCACAGATACGCAGTATTTT CASSPEAGGTDTQYF
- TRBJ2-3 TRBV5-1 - TGCGCCAGTAATACGGGGTCCACAGATACGCAGTATTTT CASNTGSTDTQYF
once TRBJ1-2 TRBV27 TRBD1 TGTGCCAGCAGTTTTACCCCTCCCCGGGACAGCTATGGCTACACCTTC CASSFTPPRDSYGYTF
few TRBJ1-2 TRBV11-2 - TGTGCCAGCAGCTTATACGCAGCTTTCTATGGCTACACCTTC CASSLYAAFYGYTF
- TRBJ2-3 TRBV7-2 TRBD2 TGTGCCAGCAGCCCCACGGGGGGTCAGGCAGATACGCAGTATTTT CASSPTGGQADTQYF
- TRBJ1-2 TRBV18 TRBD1 TGTGCCAGCTCACCCCCGACAGGGGAGGACTATGGCTACACCTTC CASSPPTGEDYGYTF
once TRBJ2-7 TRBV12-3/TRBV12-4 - TGTGCCAGCAGTTTAACAGGGTCACAGCAGTACTTC CASSLTGSQQYF
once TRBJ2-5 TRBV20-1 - TGCAGGCCAGGGGATGGGGAGACCCAGTACTTC CRPGDGETQYF
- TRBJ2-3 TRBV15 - TGTGCCACCAGCAGAGTTGTCCGCACAGATACGCAGTATTTT CATSRVVRTDTQYF
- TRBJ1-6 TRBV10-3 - TGTGCCATCAGTGAGTCGTCCCTCTCTAATTCACCCCTCCACTTT CAISESSLSNSPLHF
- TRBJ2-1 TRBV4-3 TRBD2 TGCGCCAGCAGCCAAGTGCGGGGACTAGCGGGGGGCATTCAGTTCTTC CASSQVRGLAGGIQFF
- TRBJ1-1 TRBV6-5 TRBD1 TGTGCCAGTAACAGGGGGAACACTGAAGCTTTCTTT CASNRGNTEAFF
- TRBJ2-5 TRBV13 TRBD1 TGTGCCAGCAGCGGGACAGGGGGTAGGGAGACCCAGTACTTC CASSGTGGRETQYF
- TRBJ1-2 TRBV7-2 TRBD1 TGTGCCAGCAGAGCTACAGGGGGCGGGTATGGCTACACCTTC CASRATGGGYGYTF
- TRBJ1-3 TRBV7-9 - TGTGCCAGCAGCACACAGAGGGACGCTGGAAACACCATATATTTT CASSTQRDAGNTIYF
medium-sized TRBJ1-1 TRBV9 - TGTGCCAGCAGCCGGCAGGGCGACACTGAAGCTTTCTTT CASSRQGDTEAFF
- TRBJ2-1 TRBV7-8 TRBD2 TGTGCCAGCAGCTTAGGGGGACTAGCGGGGAACAATGAGCAGTTCTTC CASSLGGLAGNNEQFF
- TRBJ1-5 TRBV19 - TGTGCCAGTAGCAGAGGGAATAGCAATCAGCCCCAGCATTTT CASSRGNSNQPQHF
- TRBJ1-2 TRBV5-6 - TGTGCCAGCAGCGGGACACGGAACTATGGCTACACCTTC CASSGTRNYGYTF
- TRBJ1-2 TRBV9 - TGTGCCAGCAGAAGCAACTATGGCTACACCTTC CASRSNYGYTF
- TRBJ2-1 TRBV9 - TGTGCCAGCAGCGTAGCTACGAAGGACGCTACACCCAAGCAGTTCTTC CASSVATKDATPKQFF
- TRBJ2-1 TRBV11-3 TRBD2 TGTGCCAGCACCTTGAGGGTAGCGGGGGCCGATGAGCAGTTCTTC CASTLRVAGADEQFF
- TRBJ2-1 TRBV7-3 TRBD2 TGTGCCAGCAGCCCAAGACTAGCCGATGAGCAGTTCTTC CASSPRLADEQFF
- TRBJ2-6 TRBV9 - TGTGCCAGCAGCGTAAGTCGTGAGGGGGCCAACGTCCTGACTTTC CASSVSREGANVLTF
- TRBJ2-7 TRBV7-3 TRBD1 TGTGCCAGCAGCCGGGACAGGGGTTACGAGCAGTACTTC CASSRDRGYEQYF
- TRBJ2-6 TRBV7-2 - TGTGCCAGCAGCTATGACAGTTCTGGGGCCAACGTCCTGACTTTC CASSYDSSGANVLTF
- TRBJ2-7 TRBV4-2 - TGTGCCAGCAGCCAACCCGGGACCAAAAACGAGCAGTACTTC CASSQPGTKNEQYF
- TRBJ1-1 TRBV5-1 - TGCGCCAGCAGCGAGGCTAGGAGGAACACTGAAGCTTTCTTT CASSEARRNTEAFF
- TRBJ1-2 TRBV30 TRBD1 TGTGCCTGCCAAGGACAGGGGGCAATTGGCTACACCTTC CACQGQGAIGYTF
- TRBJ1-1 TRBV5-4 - TGTGCCAGCAGCGACCCCGGACTCTTGAACACTGAAGCTTTCTTT CASSDPGLLNTEAFF
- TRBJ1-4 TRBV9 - TGTGCCAGCAGCGTAGCTGGGGGAGGTAATGAAAAACTGTTTTTT CASSVAGGGNEKLFF
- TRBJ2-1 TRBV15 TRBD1 TGTGCCACCAGCAGAACGATCCGGGACAGGGGAAACAATGAGCAGTTCTTC CATSRTIRDRGNNEQFF
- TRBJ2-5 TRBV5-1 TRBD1 TGCGCCAGCAGCCCAACAGGGGGCGTCCAAGAGACCCAGTACTTC CASSPTGGVQETQYF
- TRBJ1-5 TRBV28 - TGTGCCAGCAGTCTACTGACCTTGGCCGATCAGCCCCAGCATTTT CASSLLTLADQPQHF
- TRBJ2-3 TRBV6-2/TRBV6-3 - TGTGCCAGCAGCTCAACCGGGACTGGCACAGATACGCAGTATTTT CASSSTGTGTDTQYF
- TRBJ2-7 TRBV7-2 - TGTGCCAGCAGCTTAGGTGCGTCGGCCTACGAGCAGTACTTC CASSLGASAYEQYF
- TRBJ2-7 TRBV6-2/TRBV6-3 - TGTGCCAGCAGTCCCCCTAGATACGAGCAGTACTTC CASSPPRYEQYF
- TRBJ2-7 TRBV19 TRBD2 TGTGCCAGTAGCCTGGAGGGACTGACTAGCGGAGGGCTTGACGAGCAGTACTTC CASSLEGLTSGGLDEQYF
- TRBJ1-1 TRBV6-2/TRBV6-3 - TGTGCCAGCAGTTCCAGAGCCTTGAACACTGAAGCTTTCTTT CASSSRALNTEAFF
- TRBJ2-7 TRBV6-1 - TGTGCCAGCAGTGAAGCCGGGACCCCTTCTGGCGAGCAGTACTTC CASSEAGTPSGEQYF
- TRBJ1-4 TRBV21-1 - TGTGCCAGCAGCAAAGTGAGACAGGGGGCTGTTTCGGGAGAAAAACTGTTTTTT CASSKVRQGAVSGEKLFF
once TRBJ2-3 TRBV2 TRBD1 TGTGCCAGCAGATCTCGACAGGGGTTCACAGATACGCAGTATTTT CASRSRQGFTDTQYF